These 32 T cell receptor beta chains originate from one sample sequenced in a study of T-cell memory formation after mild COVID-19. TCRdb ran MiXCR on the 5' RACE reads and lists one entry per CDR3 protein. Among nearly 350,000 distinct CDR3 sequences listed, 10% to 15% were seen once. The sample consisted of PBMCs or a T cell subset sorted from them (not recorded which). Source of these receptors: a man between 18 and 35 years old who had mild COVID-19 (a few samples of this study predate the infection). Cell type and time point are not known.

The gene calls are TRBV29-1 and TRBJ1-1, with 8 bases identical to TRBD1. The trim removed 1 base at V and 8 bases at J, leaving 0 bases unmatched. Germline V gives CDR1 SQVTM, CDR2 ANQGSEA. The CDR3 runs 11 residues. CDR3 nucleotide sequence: TGCAGCGTTGAAGGGGACAGGGAAGCTTTCTTT. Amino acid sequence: CSVEGDREAFF.

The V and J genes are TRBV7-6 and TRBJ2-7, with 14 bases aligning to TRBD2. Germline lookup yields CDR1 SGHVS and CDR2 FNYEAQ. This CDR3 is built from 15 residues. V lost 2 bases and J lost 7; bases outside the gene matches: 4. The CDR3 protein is CASSLWTSGGLEQYF. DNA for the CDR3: TGTGCCAGCAGCTTATGGACTAGCGGGGGGCTGGAGCAGTACTTC. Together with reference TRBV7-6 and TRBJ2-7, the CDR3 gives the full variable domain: GAGVSQSPRYKVTKRGQDVALRCDPISGHVSLYWYRQALGQGPEFLTYFNYEAQQDKSGLPNDRFSAERPEGSISTLTIQRTEQRDSAMYRCASSLWTSGGLEQYFGPGTRLTVT.

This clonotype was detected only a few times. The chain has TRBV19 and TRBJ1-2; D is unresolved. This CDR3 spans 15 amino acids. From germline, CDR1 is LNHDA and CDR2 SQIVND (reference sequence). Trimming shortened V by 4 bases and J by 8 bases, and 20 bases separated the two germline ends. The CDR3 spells CASSTSQRRTGGYTF. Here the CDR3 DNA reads TGTGCCAGTAGTACTTCCCAACGTAGGACGGGAGGCTACACCTTC.

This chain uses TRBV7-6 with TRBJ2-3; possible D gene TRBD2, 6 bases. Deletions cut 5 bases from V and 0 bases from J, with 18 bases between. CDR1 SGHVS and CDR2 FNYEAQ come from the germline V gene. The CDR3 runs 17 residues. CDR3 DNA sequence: TGTGCCAGCAGCCTTCGAGGAAGCGGGCCTAGCACAGATACGCAGTATTTT. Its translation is CASSLRGSGPSTDTQYF.

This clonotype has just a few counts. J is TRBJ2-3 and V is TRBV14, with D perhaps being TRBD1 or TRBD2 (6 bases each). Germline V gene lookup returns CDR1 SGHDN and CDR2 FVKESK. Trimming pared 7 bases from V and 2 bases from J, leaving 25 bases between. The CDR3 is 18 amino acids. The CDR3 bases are TGTGCCAGCACCCCAAGCGGGTTCAGGGGAGGATACACAGATACGCAGTATTTT. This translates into CASTPSGFRGGYTDTQYF.

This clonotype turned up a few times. The CDR3 bases are TGTGCCATCAGTGAGTCGAATAGCGGAGGAGAGCAGTTCTTC. The encoded protein is CAISESNSGGEQFF. This sequence joins TRBV10-3 and TRBJ2-1; possibly TRBD2 for D (6 bases). Looked up from germline, CDR1 is ENHRY and CDR2 is SYGVKD. The V end lost 0 bases, the J end lost 10 bases, and 13 bases lay between the germline ends. CDR3 length equals 14 residues.

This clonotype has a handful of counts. CDR3 in amino acids: CASSPQGIPGNTIYF. CDR3 in DNA: TGTGCCAGCAGCCCACAGGGGATCCCTGGAAACACCATATATTTT. This chain links TRBV7-2 with TRBJ1-3, with 7 nucleotides matching TRBD1. CDR1 is SGHTA and CDR2 is FQGNSA in the germline V gene. The V gene end was trimmed by 5 bases and the J gene end by 2 bases; junction bases not matched to a gene: 6. The CDR3 sequence is 15 residues long.

In DNA, the CDR3 is TGCAGTGGCAAAGTGGGGGGTCTAAACGAGCAGTACTTC. Amino acids: CSGKVGGLNEQYF. V is TRBV20-1 and J is TRBJ2-7; D perhaps matches TRBD2 (6 bases). Between the trimmed V and J ends, which lost 7 bases and 5 bases, there was a span of 18 bases. Germline CDR1 DFQATT, CDR2 SNEGSKA (reference sequence). CDR3 length equals 13 residues.

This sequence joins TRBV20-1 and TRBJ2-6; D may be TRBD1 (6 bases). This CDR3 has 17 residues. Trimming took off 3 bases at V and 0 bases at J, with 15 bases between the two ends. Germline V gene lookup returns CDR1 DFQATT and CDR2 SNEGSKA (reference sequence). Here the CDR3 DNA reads TGCAGTGCTAGTTCGGGACATTCGTCCTCTGGGGCCAACGTCCTGACTTTC. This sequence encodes CSASSGHSSSGANVLTF.

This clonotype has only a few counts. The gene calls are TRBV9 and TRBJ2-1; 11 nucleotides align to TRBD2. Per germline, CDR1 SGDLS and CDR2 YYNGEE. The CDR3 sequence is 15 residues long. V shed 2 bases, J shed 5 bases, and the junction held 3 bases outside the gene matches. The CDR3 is CASSVTSGGHNEQFF. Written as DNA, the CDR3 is TGTGCCAGCAGCGTTACTAGCGGGGGCCACAATGAGCAGTTCTTC.

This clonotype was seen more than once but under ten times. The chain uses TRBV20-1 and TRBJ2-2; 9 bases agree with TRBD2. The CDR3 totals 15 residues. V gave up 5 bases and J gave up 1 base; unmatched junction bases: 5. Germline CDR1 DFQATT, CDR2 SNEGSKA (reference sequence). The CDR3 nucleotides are TGCAGTGCTGGAAGCGGGGGGCTGAACACCGGGGAGCTGTTTTTT. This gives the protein CSAGSGGLNTGELFF.

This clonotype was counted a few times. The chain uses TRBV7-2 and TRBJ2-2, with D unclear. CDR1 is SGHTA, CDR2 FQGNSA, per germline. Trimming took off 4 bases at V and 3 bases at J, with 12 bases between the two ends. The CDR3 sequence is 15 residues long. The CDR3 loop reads CASSSISGHTGELFF. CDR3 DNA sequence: TGTGCCAGCAGCTCCATAAGTGGGCACACCGGGGAGCTGTTTTTT.

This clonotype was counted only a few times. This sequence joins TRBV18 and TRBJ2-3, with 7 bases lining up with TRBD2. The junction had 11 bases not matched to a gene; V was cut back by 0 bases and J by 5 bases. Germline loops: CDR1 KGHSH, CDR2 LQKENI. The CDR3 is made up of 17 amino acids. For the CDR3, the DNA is TGTGCCAGCTCACCACCCCGTGGAAGCGGGGAGGGAGATACGCAGTATTTT. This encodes CASSPPRGSGEGDTQYF. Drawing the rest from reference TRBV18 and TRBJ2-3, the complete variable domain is NAGVMQNPRHLVRRRGQEARLRCSPMKGHSHVYWYRQLPEEGLKFMVYLQKENIIDESGMPKERFSAEFPKEGPSILRIQQVVRGDSAAYFCASSPPRGSGEGDTQYFGPGTRLTVL.

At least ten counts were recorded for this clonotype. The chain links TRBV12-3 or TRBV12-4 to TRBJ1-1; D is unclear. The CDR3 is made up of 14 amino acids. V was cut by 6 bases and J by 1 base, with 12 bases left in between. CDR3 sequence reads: CASRLTDGNTEAFF. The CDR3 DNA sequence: TGTGCCAGCAGGCTGACGGATGGGAACACTGAAGCTTTCTTT.

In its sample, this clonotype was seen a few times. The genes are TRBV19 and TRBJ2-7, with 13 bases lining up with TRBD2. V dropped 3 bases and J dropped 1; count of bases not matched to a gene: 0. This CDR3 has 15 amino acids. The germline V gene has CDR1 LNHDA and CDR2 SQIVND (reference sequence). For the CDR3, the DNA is TGTGCCAGTAGTATGACTAGCGGGGGGTCCTACGAGCAGTACTTC. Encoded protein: CASSMTSGGSYEQYF.

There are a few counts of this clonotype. CDR3: CASSWNNEQFF. CDR3 DNA sequence: TGTGCCAGTAGTTGGAACAATGAGCAGTTCTTC. This chain links TRBV19 with TRBJ2-1; the D is unclear. This CDR3 is 11 amino acids long. Germline CDR1 and CDR2: LNHDA and SQIVND (reference sequence). The V and J ends lost 5 bases and 5 bases respectively, with 4 bases between them. The complete variable domain, with remaining parts taken from reference TRBV19 and TRBJ2-1, reads DGGITQSPKYLFRKEGQNVTLSCEQNLNHDAMYWYRQDPGQGLRLIYYSQIVNDFQKGDIAEGYSVSREKKESFPLTVTSAQKNPTAFYLCASSWNNEQFFGPGTRLTVL.

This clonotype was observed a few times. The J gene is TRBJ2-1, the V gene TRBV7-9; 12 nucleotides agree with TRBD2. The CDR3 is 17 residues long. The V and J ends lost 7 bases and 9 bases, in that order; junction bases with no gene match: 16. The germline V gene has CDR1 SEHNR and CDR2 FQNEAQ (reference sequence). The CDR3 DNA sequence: TGTGCCAGCATCCACCGGGGAACTAGCGGGGGGTACGGTGAGCAGTTCTTC. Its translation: CASIHRGTSGGYGEQFF.

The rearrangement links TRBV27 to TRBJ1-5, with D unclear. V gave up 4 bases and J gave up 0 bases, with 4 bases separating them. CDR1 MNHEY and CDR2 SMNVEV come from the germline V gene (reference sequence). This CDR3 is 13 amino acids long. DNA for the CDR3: TGTGCCAGCAGTTACGTTAGCAATCAGCCCCAGCATTTT. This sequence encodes CASSYVSNQPQHF.

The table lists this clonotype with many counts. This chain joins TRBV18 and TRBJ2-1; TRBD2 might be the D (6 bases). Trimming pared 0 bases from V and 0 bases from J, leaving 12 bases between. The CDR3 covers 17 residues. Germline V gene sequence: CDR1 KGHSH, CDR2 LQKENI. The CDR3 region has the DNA TGTGCCAGCTCACCACCGGGACTTTCGAGCTCCTACAATGAGCAGTTCTTC. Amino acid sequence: CASSPPGLSSSYNEQFF.

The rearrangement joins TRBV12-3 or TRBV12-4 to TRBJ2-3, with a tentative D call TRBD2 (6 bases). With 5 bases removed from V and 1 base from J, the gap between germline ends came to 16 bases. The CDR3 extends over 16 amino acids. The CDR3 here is CASSPSGRGGTDTQYF. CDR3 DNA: TGTGCCAGCAGTCCCTCGGGGCGGGGAGGCACAGATACGCAGTATTTT.

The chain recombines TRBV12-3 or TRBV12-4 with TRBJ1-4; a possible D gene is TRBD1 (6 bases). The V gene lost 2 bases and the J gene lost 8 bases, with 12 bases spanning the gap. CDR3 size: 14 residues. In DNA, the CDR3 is TGTGCCAGCAGTTTACAGGGGATTGGAGAAAAACTGTTTTTT. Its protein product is CASSLQGIGEKLFF.

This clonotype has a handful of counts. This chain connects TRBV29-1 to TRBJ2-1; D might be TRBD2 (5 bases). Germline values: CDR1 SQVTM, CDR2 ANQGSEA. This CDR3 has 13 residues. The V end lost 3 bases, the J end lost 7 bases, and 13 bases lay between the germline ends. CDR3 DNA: TGCAGCGTTGAGTCGGGAAGCTCGAATGAGCAGTTCTTC. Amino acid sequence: CSVESGSSNEQFF.

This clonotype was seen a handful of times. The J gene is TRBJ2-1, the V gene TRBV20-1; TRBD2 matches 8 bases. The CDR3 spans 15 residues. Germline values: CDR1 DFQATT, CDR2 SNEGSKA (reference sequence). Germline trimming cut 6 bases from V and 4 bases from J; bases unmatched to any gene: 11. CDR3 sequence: CSAAGGHGSYNEQFF. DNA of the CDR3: TGCAGTGCCGCGGGGGGCCACGGATCATACAATGAGCAGTTCTTC.

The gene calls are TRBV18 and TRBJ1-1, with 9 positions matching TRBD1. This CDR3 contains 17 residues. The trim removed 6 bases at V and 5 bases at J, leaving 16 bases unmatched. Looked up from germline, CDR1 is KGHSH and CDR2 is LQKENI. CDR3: CASSPITGTGPRTEAFF. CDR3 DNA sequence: TGTGCCAGCTCGCCAATTACCGGGACAGGGCCCCGAACTGAAGCTTTCTTT.

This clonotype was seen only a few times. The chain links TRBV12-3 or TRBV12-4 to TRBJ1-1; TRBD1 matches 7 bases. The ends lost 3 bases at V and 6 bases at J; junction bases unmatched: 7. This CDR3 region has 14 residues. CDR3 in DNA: TGTGCCAGCAGTTTTCGACAGGGAACCCCTGAAGCTTTCTTT. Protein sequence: CASSFRQGTPEAFF.

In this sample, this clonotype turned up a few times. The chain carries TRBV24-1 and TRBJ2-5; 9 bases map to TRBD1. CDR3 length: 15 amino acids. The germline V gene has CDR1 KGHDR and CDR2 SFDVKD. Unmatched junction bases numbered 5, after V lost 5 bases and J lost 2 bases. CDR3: CATSGIQGAQETQYF. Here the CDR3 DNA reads TGTGCCACCAGTGGGATACAGGGGGCTCAAGAGACCCAGTACTTC.

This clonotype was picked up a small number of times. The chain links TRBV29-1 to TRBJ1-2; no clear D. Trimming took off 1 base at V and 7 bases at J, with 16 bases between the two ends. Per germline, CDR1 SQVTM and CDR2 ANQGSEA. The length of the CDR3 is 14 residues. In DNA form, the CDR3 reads TGCAGCGTTGAAGTCGCATGGGTGTTAGGTGGCTACACCTTC. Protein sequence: CSVEVAWVLGGYTF.

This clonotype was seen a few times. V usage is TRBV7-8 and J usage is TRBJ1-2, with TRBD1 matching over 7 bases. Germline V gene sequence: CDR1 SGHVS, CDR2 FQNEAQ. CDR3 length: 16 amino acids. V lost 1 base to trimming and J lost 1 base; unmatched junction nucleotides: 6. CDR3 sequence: CASSLGVGTDNYGYTF. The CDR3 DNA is TGTGCCAGCAGCTTAGGGGTCGGGACAGATAACTATGGCTACACCTTC.

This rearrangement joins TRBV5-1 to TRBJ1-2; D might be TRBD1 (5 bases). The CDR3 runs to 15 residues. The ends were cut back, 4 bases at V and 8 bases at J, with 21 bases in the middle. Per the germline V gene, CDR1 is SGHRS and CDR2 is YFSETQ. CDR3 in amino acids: CASSPSGARAPGYTF. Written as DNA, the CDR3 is TGCGCCAGCAGCCCCTCGGGAGCCAGGGCGCCCGGCTACACCTTC.

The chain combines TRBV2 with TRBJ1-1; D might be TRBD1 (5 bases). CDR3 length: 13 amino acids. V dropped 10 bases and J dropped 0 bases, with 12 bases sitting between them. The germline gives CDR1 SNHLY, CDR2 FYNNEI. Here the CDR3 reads CATNRDLNTEAFF. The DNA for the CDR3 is TGTGCCACGAATCGGGACTTGAACACTGAAGCTTTCTTT. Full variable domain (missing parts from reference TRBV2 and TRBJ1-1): EPEVTQTPSHQVTQMGQEVILRCVPISNHLYFYWYRQILGQKVEFLVSFYNNEISEKSEIFDDQFSVERPDGSNFTLKIRSTKLEDSAMYFCATNRDLNTEAFFGQGTRLTVV.

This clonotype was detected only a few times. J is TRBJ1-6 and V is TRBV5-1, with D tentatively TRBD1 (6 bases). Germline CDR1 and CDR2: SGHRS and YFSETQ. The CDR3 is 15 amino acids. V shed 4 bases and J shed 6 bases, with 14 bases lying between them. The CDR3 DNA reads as TGCGCCAGCAGCCAGGGGTCCTCAACTAATTCACCCCTCCACTTT. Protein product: CASSQGSSTNSPLHF.

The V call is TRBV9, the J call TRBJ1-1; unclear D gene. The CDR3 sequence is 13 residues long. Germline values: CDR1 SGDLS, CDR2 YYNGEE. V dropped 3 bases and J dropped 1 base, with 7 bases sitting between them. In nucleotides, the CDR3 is TGTGCCAGCAGCGCCTCCCAGAACACTGAAGCTTTCTTT. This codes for CASSASQNTEAFF.